This TCR beta chain originates from a study of HIV-infected patients and healthy controls. Overall study findings and caveats: A major limitation was that merely sixteen HIV-infected individuals were processed. CMV-associated CDR3s mostly grew nonsignificantly during therapy, while HIV-associated CDR3s declined significantly.

This clonotype came up a few times. Its target is unknown. V shed 6 bases and J shed 10 bases, with 16 bases lying between them. The CDR3 extends over 14 amino acids. The germline CDR1 and CDR2 sequences are MNHNS and SASEGT. Alpha and beta constant-region primers primed reverse transcription of approximately 500 ng RNA. Separate chain-specific third strand synthesis with multiplexing indices produced the alpha and beta libraries. Each CDR3 protein gets one entry after TCRdb re-called the 5' RACE reads with MiXCR. The profile shows more than 15,000 distinct CDR3 sequences, over 9% of them singletons. No cell fractionation was done, so the repertoire covers all unsorted peripheral blood T cells. RNA came from around 2.3 ml of peripheral blood.

What was sequenced was blood. The source of this sequence is an adult in good health. The J gene is TRBJ1-6, the V gene TRBV6-1; TRBD1 is a possible D gene (6 bases). The CDR3 DNA sequence: TGTGCCAGCAGAACCCTAGGGGGACAATCACCCCTCCACTTT. Its protein is CASRTLGGQSPLHF.